The 5 T cell receptor beta chains below come from one sample, sequenced in a study of blood T cell repertoires in COVID-19. The table came from immunoSEQ multiplex PCR; TCRdb's copy has only in-frame clones and leaves some out. The sample comprises approximately 230,000 clones, 87% of which are singletons, and under 4% rests with the top ten. Sequenced sample: peripheral blood. The receptors shown here come from a man in his late teens or twenties with active or convalescent COVID-19.

The J gene is TRBJ2-7, the V gene TRBV28; D is perhaps TRBD1 (6 bases). V was shortened by 7 bases and J by 6 bases, with 19 bases between the two germline ends. Germline loops: CDR1 MDHEN, CDR2 SYDVKM. The CDR3 extends over 14 amino acids. This chain's CDR3 is CASTRGIRFSEQYF. The CDR3, as DNA: TGTGCCAGCACCAGGGGAATTAGATTTTCCGAGCAGTACTTC.

The J gene is TRBJ1-6, the V gene TRBV10-3; TRBD1 matches 7 bases. Looked up from germline, CDR1 is ENHRY and CDR2 is SYGVKD. V was pared by 4 bases and J by 5 bases, with 11 bases of the junction left unmatched. The CDR3 runs 17 residues. CDR3 protein: CAISVRRGGGDNSPLHF. The CDR3 DNA follows: TGTGCCATCAGTGTGAGGAGAGGGGGCGGTGATAATTCACCCCTCCACTTT.

The chain employs TRBV24-1 and TRBJ2-3; possibly TRBD2 for D (6 bases). This CDR3 contains 16 residues. Trimming took off 0 bases at V and 3 bases at J, with 12 bases between the two ends. Germline CDR1 reads KGHDR; CDR2 reads SFDVKD. Written as DNA, the CDR3 is TGTGCCACCAGTGATTTGGAGTTTGGGGGGACAGATACGCAGTATTTT. Translating it yields CATSDLEFGGTDTQYF.

The V gene is TRBV6-4, the J gene TRBJ1-1; TRBD1 is a possible D gene (5 bases). V was cut by 7 bases and J by 7 bases, with 16 bases left in between. The V gene's germline CDR1 is MRHNA and CDR2 SNTAGT. The CDR3 spans 13 residues. DNA of the CDR3: TGTGCCAGCAACCCAATAGACAGCCTTGAAGCTTTCTTT. Amino acids: CASNPIDSLEAFF.

The V call is TRBV19, the J call TRBJ1-5; 12 nucleotides line up with TRBD1. This CDR3 contains 15 residues. V shed 4 bases, J shed 7 bases, and the junction held 5 bases outside the gene matches. In germline, CDR1 is LNHDA, CDR2 SQIVND (reference sequence). CDR3 in amino acids: CASSRGQGASQPQHF. For the CDR3, the DNA is TGTGCCAGTAGTAGGGGACAGGGGGCCTCCCAGCCCCAGCATTTT.